This T cell receptor (beta chain) appears in the sequencing data of a study of T cell clones after liver transplantation. Findings and limits, study-wide: Donor-reactive sequences fell more than third party-reactive ones, suggesting partial deletion. Graft donor-reactive T cells may have migrated into the graft rather than being deleted.

The protocol was immunoSEQ multiplex PCR, while the TCRdb copy is restricted to in-frame clones and leaves out a portion. The top ten hold about 15% of the sample, which has fewer than 70,000 clones, 71% seen once. V lost 5 bases and J lost 9; bases outside the gene matches: 6. Per germline, CDR1 SQVTM and CDR2 ANQGSEA. The CDR3 sequence is 13 residues long. This clone was counted once. Antigen unknown. The sample here was CD4+ T cells from blood, taken before liver transplant. The rearrangement uses TRBV29-1 and TRBJ2-1; 11 positions agree with TRBD2. This sequence was found in a human donor who received a liver transplant. The chain's CDR3 is CSVLLAGEGEQFF. The CDR3 bases are TGCAGCGTTTTACTAGCGGGGGAGGGTGAGCAGTTCTTC.